The 15 T cell receptor beta chains reported below all come from one sample, sequenced in a study of beta chain features in type 1 diabetes. Isolated RNA was reverse transcribed in full, so expressed TCRB transcripts were sequenced. Sequencing used immunoSEQ multiplex PCR; TCRdb keeps in-frame clones, though not all of them. The table shows approximately 470,000 clones, with roughly 31% occurring only once. Sequencing was done on a sample of naive CD4+ T cells from blood. The origin of the receptors is a man aged 18 to 29 in good health.

This clone was observed a handful of times. V usage is TRBV7-9 and J usage is TRBJ2-1; 9 bases line up with TRBD1. J was trimmed by 7 bases and V by 7 bases; bases with no gene match: 11. The CDR3 spans 15 residues. Germline loops: CDR1 SEHNR, CDR2 FQNEAQ (reference sequence). CDR3 sequence (DNA): TGTGCCAGCACCATGAGGGGACAGGGTCTTAATGAGCAGTTCTTC. Its protein is CASTMRGQGLNEQFF.

The genes are TRBV5-1 and TRBJ1-1; D may be TRBD1 (5 bases). V lost 4 bases to trimming and J lost 2 bases, with 21 bases between them. In germline, CDR1 is SGHRS, CDR2 YFSETQ. The CDR3 is 17 amino acids. The CDR3, as DNA: TGCGCCAGCAGCCGATACTCCGGGACGAAGGACAACACTGAAGCTTTCTTT. Amino acid sequence: CASSRYSGTKDNTEAFF.

CDR3 sequence: CASSQGAGWGGYEQYF. Written as DNA, the CDR3 is TGCGCCAGCAGCCAAGGAGCAGGTTGGGGAGGCTACGAGCAGTACTTC. This chain connects TRBV4-1 to TRBJ2-7; TRBD2 might be the D (6 bases). CDR3 length: 16 residues. Between the trimmed V and J ends, which lost 1 base and 3 bases, there was a span of 16 bases. Germline lookup yields CDR1 MGHRA and CDR2 YSYEKL.

The CDR3 loop reads CASSPRVYGTDTQYF. CDR3 bases: TGCGCCAGCAGCCCAAGGGTTTACGGCACAGATACGCAGTATTTT. V usage is TRBV5-1 and J usage is TRBJ2-3, with D uncertain. Germline assignment: CDR1 SGHRS and CDR2 YFSETQ. The V end lost 4 bases, the J end lost 1 base, and 13 bases lay between the germline ends. The CDR3 runs 15 residues.

This chain joins TRBV15 and TRBJ2-7, with TRBD1 matching 9 bases. Germline V gene lookup returns CDR1 LNHNV and CDR2 YYDKDF (reference sequence). The CDR3 spans 13 residues. V shed 7 bases and J 6 bases; nucleotides not matched to a gene: 7. Here the CDR3 reads CATTDRGTVEQYF. The CDR3 bases are TGTGCCACCACAGACAGGGGGACCGTCGAGCAGTACTTC. The whole variable domain, remainder taken from reference TRBV15 and TRBJ2-7, is DAMVIQNPRYQVTQFGKPVTLSCSQTLNHNVMYWYQQKSSQAPKLLFHYYDKDFNNEADTPDNFQSRRPNTSFCFLDIRSPGLGDTAMYLCATTDRGTVEQYFGPGTRLTVT.

The J gene is TRBJ2-1, the V gene TRBV4-3, with D possibly matching TRBD1 (5 bases). The CDR3 is 15 residues long. The germline V gene encodes CDR1 LGHNA and CDR2 YSLEER. Trimming pared 4 bases from V and 8 bases from J, leaving 18 bases between. The chain's CDR3 is CASSRQTETHDEQFF. CDR3 coding DNA: TGCGCCAGCAGCCGCCAGACAGAGACTCATGATGAGCAGTTCTTC.

This clone turned up a few times. The CDR3 bases are TGTGCCAGCAGCGTAGTTAGCTCAGATACGCAGTATTTT. It encodes CASSVVSSDTQYF. The chain has TRBV9 and TRBJ2-3; D not resolved. The CDR3 sequence is 13 residues long. Germline V gives CDR1 SGDLS, CDR2 YYNGEE. V lost 0 bases and J 4 bases, leaving 6 bases between the germline ends.

J is TRBJ2-5 and V is TRBV18; no definite D call. The CDR3 has 12 amino acids. Trimming took off 2 bases at V and 5 bases at J, with 6 bases between the two ends. CDR1 KGHSH and CDR2 LQKENI come from the germline V gene. This CDR3 is CASSPMRETQYF. DNA for the CDR3: TGTGCCAGCTCACCAATGAGGGAGACCCAGTACTTC.

The chain recombines TRBV28 with TRBJ2-1; 11 bases map to TRBD2. Germline V gene sequence: CDR1 MDHEN, CDR2 SYDVKM. V lost 2 bases to trimming and J lost 9 bases; unmatched junction nucleotides: 9. CDR3 length equals 16 residues. The DNA of the CDR3 is TGTGCCAGCAGTTTACAACTAGCGGGAGAAATTGGTGAGCAGTTCTTC. Translated, it gives CASSLQLAGEIGEQFF.

This clone was observed a handful of times. The J gene is TRBJ2-5, the V gene TRBV7-9; the match to TRBD1 covers 7 bases. Germline assignment: CDR1 SEHNR and CDR2 FQNEAQ (reference sequence). Unmatched junction bases numbered 2, after V lost 2 bases and J lost 5 bases. The CDR3 is 13 residues long. The CDR3 spells CASSLTGVETQYF. The CDR3 DNA reads as TGTGCCAGCAGCTTAACAGGGGTCGAGACCCAGTACTTC.

This clone was seen a handful of times. The rearrangement joins TRBV30 to TRBJ2-2; 9 bases agree with TRBD1. This CDR3 has 17 residues. CDR1 and CDR2 from the germline V gene are GTSNPN and SVGIG (reference sequence). Losses at the gene ends were 2 bases for V and 3 bases for J; bases not matched to a gene: 10. CDR3 nucleotides: TGTGCCTGGAGTCTAGCAAACAGGGGGCCCTACACCGGGGAGCTGTTTTTT. Translated, it gives CAWSLANRGPYTGELFF.

This clone was counted only a few times. The V call is TRBV10-3, the J call TRBJ2-5; D may match TRBD1 or TRBD2 (5 bases each). The V and J ends lost 11 bases and 4 bases respectively, with 20 bases between them. CDR3 size: 14 residues. Germline CDR1 is ENHRY and CDR2 is SYGVKD. The CDR3 spells CAARRPGALETQYF. DNA for the CDR3: TGTGCCGCCCGGAGGCCCGGGGCGTTAGAGACCCAGTACTTC.

This clone was seen only a few times. The chain links TRBV4-2 to TRBJ2-3; D is uncertain. Trimming took off 0 bases at V and 0 bases at J, with 7 bases between the two ends. The CDR3 is made up of 15 amino acids. CDR1 and CDR2 (germline): LGHNA, YNFKEQ. This CDR3 reads CASSQEGKSTDTQYF. The CDR3, as DNA: TGTGCCAGCAGCCAAGAGGGCAAAAGCACAGATACGCAGTATTTT.

This sequence joins TRBV7-9 and TRBJ2-7; D unresolved. Germline-derived CDR1 and CDR2 are SEHNR and FQNEAQ (reference sequence). This CDR3 region has 15 residues. V lost 8 bases and J 4 bases, leaving 21 bases between the germline ends. The chain's CDR3 is CASSTFRAKGYEQYF. CDR3 nucleotides: TGTGCCAGCTCTACTTTCCGGGCGAAGGGTTACGAGCAGTACTTC. The complete variable domain, with remaining parts taken from reference TRBV7-9 and TRBJ2-7, reads DTGVSQNPRHKITKRGQNVTFRCDPISEHNRLYWYRQTLGQGPEFLTYFQNEAQLEKSRLLSDRFSAERPKGSFSTLEIQRTEQGDSAMYLCASSTFRAKGYEQYFGPGTRLTVT.

V and J are TRBV29-1 and TRBJ1-1; D is uncertain. Germline CDR1 SQVTM, CDR2 ANQGSEA. V was shortened by 2 bases and J by 6 bases, with 16 bases between the two germline ends. The CDR3 runs to 14 residues. CDR3 loop: CSVERRQAKPEAFF. The CDR3 coding sequence is TGCAGCGTTGAACGGCGGCAGGCGAAACCTGAAGCTTTCTTT.